One sample yielded the 5 T cell receptor beta chains listed below, sequenced in a study. Tregs were sorted as CD4+CD25+CD127-/low cells. TCRdb reprocessed the 5' RACE reads via MiXCR and lists one record per CDR3 protein. The table records about 9,200 distinct CDR3 sequences, under 70% of them present only once. Sequencing was done on a sample of Tregs sorted from a lymph node. These receptor sequences come from a female donor with breast cancer.

V and J are TRBV5-1 and TRBJ2-5, with 8 positions matching TRBD2. Germline V gene lookup returns CDR1 SGHRS and CDR2 YFSETQ. The ends lost 7 bases at V and 1 base at J; junction bases unmatched: 6. The CDR3 has 14 residues. The DNA for the CDR3 is TGCGCCAGCTCGGTAGCGGGGTCCCAAGAGACCCAGTACTTC. Protein product: CASSVAGSQETQYF. The full variable domain, completed using reference TRBV5-1 and TRBJ2-5, is KAGVTQTPRYLIKTRGQQVTLSCSPISGHRSVSWYQQTPGQGLQFLFEYFSETQRNKGNFPGRFSGRQFSNSRSEMNVSTLELGDSALYLCASSVAGSQETQYFGPGTRLLVL.

Comment on this clonotype: It is likely a read error, because the conserved phenylalanine at the end of the CDR3 is missing. This rearrangement joins TRBV5-6 to TRBJ2-5, with a weak D call TRBD2 (5 bases). Germline values: CDR1 SGHDT, CDR2 YYEEEE. This CDR3 has 13 amino acids. Trimming pared 2 bases from V and 2 bases from J, leaving 7 bases between. CDR3 DNA sequence: TGTGCCAGCAGCTTAGGACTGCAAGAGACCCAGTACTAC. It is translated as CASSLGLQETQYY.

The V gene is TRBV7-2, the J gene TRBJ2-1; D is possibly TRBD2 (5 bases). V lost 5 bases and J lost 6, with 23 bases in between. The CDR3 sequence is 17 residues long. The V gene's germline CDR1 is SGHTA and CDR2 FQGNSA. The CDR3, as DNA: TGTGCCAGCAGCAGCCGTTTTAGCGAGAACTTCGGCAATGAGCAGTTCTTC. It yields the protein CASSSRFSENFGNEQFF.

The chain employs TRBV7-6 and TRBJ2-2; 9 bases are a match to TRBD1. The CDR3 length is 16 residues. V lost 5 bases, J lost 7 bases, and 11 bases stayed unmatched. From germline, CDR1 is SGHVS and CDR2 FNYEAQ. CDR3 in DNA: TGTGCCAGCAGCATCCGGGACAGGGACTTCGTCGGGGAGCTGTTTTTT. Translating it yields CASSIRDRDFVGELFF.

This chain uses TRBV4-2 with TRBJ1-5; D might be TRBD1 (5 bases). V lost 4 bases and J lost 7, with 20 bases in between. Germline V gene sequence: CDR1 LGHNA, CDR2 YNFKEQ. CDR3 length: 16 residues. CDR3 residues: CASSRLPRPRGQPQHF. CDR3 nucleotides: TGTGCCAGCAGCCGACTACCCCGGCCAAGGGGCCAGCCCCAGCATTTT.